These 5 T cell receptor beta chains came from one sample sequenced in a study of blood T cell repertoires in COVID-19. Repertoires were generated with immunoSEQ multiplex PCR, while TCRdb's copy carries only in-frame clones and drops some. The repertoire has about 46,000 clones, about 88% of them found once; the top ten carry 3% to 3.5%. Material: PBMCs or T cells enriched from blood (not recorded which). Source of these receptors: a woman in her 50s who had recovered from COVID-19.

The chain employs TRBV3-1 (or the pseudogene TRBV3-2) and TRBJ1-4; possibly TRBD1 for D (5 bases). The length of the CDR3 is 15 residues. V lost 4 bases to trimming and J lost 7 bases, with 16 bases between them. Germline CDR1 reads LGHDT; CDR2 reads YNNKEL (reference sequence). CDR3 sequence reads: CASSRAGGGGEKLFF. The CDR3 DNA is TGTGCCAGCAGCCGGGCTGGGGGGGGTGGTGAAAAACTGTTTTTT.

The chain uses TRBV5-1 and TRBJ2-3; 8 bases fit TRBD1. This CDR3 is built from 15 residues. V trimming: 0 bases; J trimming: 2 bases; junction bases outside the gene matches: 2. Germline values: CDR1 SGHRS, CDR2 YFSETQ. CDR3: CASSLAGGFTDTQYF. CDR3 sequence (DNA): TGCGCCAGCAGCTTGGCAGGGGGCTTCACAGATACGCAGTATTTT.

The rearrangement joins TRBV27 to TRBJ2-1; 10 nucleotides agree with TRBD2. The CDR3 is 17 residues long. CDR1 MNHEY and CDR2 SMNVEV come from the germline V gene (reference sequence). The junction had 7 bases not matched to a gene; V was cut back by 3 bases and J by 2 bases. The DNA of the CDR3 is TGTGCCAGCAGTTTCCGAGCGGGAGGGGGGACCTACAATGAGCAGTTCTTC. Its translation: CASSFRAGGGTYNEQFF.

The V gene is TRBV30, the J gene TRBJ1-5, with D possibly TRBD1 on 5 matching bases. CDR1 and CDR2 from the germline V gene are GTSNPN and SVGIG (reference sequence). There are 16 residues in the CDR3. The V end was cut by 0 bases, the J end by 7 bases, with 19 bases between. The chain's CDR3 is CAWSVRKGDGYQPQHF. The CDR3 DNA reads as TGTGCCTGGAGTGTGAGGAAAGGGGATGGATACCAGCCCCAGCATTTT.

CDR3 nucleotides: TGTGCCAGCAGACCCGGACAGGGGGAAAAACTGTTTTTT. Encoded protein: CASRPGQGEKLFF. The rearrangement uses TRBV6-5 and TRBJ1-4; 9 nucleotides agree with TRBD1. J was trimmed by 8 bases and V by 6 bases; bases with no gene match: 4. Germline assignment: CDR1 MNHEY and CDR2 SVGAGI. There are 13 residues in the CDR3.